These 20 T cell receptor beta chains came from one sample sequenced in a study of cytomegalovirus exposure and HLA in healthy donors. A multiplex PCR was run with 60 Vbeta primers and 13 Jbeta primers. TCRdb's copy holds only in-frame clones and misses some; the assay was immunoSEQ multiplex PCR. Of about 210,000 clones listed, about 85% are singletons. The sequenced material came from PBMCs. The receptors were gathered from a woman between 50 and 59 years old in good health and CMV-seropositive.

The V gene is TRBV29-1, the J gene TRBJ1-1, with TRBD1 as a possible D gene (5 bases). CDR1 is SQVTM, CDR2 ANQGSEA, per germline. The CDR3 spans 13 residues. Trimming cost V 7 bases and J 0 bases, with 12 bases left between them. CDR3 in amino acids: CSAHWGVNTEAFF. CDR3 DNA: TGCAGCGCCCATTGGGGGGTGAACACTGAAGCTTTCTTT.

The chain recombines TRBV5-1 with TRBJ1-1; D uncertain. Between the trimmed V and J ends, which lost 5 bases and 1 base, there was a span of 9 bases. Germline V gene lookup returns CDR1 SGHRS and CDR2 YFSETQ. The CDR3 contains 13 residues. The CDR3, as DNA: TGCGCCAGCAGGGGCGCGGGGAACACTGAAGCTTTCTTT. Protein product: CASRGAGNTEAFF.

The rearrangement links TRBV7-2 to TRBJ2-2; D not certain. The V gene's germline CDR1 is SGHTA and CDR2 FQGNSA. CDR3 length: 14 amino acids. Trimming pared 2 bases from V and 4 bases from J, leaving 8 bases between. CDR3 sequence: CASSLIVVTGELFF. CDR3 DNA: TGTGCCAGCAGCTTAATAGTGGTCACCGGGGAGCTGTTTTTT.

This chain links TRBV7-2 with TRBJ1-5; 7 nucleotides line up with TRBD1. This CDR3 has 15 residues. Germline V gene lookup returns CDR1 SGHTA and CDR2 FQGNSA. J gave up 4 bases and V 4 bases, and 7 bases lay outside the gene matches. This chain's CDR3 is CASSSGGTGNQPQHF. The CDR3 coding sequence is TGTGCCAGCAGCTCAGGGGGAACCGGGAATCAGCCCCAGCATTTT. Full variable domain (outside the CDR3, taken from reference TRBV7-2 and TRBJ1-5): GAGVSQSPSNKVTEKGKDVELRCDPISGHTALYWYRQSLGQGLEFLIYFQGNSAPDKSGLPSDRFSAERTGGSVSTLTIQRTQQEDSAVYLCASSSGGTGNQPQHFGDGTRLSIL.

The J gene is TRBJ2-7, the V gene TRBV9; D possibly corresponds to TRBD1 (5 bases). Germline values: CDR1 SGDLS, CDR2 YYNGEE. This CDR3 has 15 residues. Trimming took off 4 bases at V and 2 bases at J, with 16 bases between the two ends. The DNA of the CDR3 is TGTGCCAGCAGCAACCGCCCGTCACAGGCCTACGAGCAGTACTTC. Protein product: CASSNRPSQAYEQYF.

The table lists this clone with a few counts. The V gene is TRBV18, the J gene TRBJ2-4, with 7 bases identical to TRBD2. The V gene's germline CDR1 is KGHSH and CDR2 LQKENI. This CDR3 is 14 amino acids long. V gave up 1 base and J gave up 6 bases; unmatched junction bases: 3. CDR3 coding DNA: TGTGCCAGCTCACCACTCAGCGGGATAAACATTCAGTACTTC. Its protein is CASSPLSGINIQYF.

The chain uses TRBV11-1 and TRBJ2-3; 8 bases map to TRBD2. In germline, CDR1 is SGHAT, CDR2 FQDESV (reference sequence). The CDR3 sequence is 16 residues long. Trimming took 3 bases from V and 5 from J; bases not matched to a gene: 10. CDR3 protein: CASSFIRGGIQDTQYF. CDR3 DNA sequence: TGTGCCAGCAGCTTTATCCGCGGGGGGATTCAAGATACGCAGTATTTT.

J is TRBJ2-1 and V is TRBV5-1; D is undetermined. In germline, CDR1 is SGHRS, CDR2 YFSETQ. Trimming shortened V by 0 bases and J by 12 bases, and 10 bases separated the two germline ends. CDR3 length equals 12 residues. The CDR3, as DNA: TGCGCCAGCAGCTTGGACAGTAAGGTGCAGTTCTTC. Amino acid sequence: CASSLDSKVQFF. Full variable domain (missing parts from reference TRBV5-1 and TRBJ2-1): KAGVTQTPRYLIKTRGQQVTLSCSPISGHRSVSWYQQTPGQGLQFLFEYFSETQRNKGNFPGRFSGRQFSNSRSEMNVSTLELGDSALYLCASSLDSKVQFFGPGTRLTVL.

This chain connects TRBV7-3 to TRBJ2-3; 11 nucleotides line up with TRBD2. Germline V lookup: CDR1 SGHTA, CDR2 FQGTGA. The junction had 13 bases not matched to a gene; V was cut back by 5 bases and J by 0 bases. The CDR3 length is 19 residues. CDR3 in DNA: TGTGCCAGCAGCCGGACCCGGGTAGCGGGGGGGACTAGCACAGATACGCAGTATTTT. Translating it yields CASSRTRVAGGTSTDTQYF.

CDR3 region: CASSPGGPNYGYTF. The CDR3 bases are TGTGCCAGCAGCCCTGGAGGGCCGAACTATGGCTACACCTTC. This chain connects TRBV7-3 to TRBJ1-2; no clear D gene. V lost 5 bases and J 2 bases, leaving 12 bases between the germline ends. The V gene's germline CDR1 is SGHTA and CDR2 FQGTGA. This CDR3 comprises 14 residues.

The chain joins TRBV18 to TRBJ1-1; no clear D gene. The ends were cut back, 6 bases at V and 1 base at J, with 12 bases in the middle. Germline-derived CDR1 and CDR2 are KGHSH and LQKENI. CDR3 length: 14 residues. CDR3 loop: CASSLRAGNTEAFF. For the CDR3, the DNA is TGTGCCAGCTCCCTTAGGGCGGGGAACACTGAAGCTTTCTTT. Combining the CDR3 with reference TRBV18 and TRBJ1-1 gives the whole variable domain NAGVMQNPRHLVRRRGQEARLRCSPMKGHSHVYWYRQLPEEGLKFMVYLQKENIIDESGMPKERFSAEFPKEGPSILRIQQVVRGDSAAYFCASSLRAGNTEAFFGQGTRLTVV.

DNA for the CDR3: TGCGCCAGCAGCTTGAGGACTAGCGGAACCTACAATGAGCAGTTCTTC. Translation: CASSLRTSGTYNEQFF. The chain links TRBV5-1 to TRBJ2-1; 10 bases line up with TRBD2. Germline CDR1 reads SGHRS; CDR2 reads YFSETQ. The CDR3 sequence is 16 residues long. The junction had 3 bases not matched to a gene; V was cut back by 1 base and J by 2 bases.

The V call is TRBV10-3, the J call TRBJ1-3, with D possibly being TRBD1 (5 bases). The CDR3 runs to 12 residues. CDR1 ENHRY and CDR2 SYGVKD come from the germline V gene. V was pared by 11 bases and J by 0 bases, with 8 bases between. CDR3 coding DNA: TGTGCCGCCGGGGGCTCTGGAAACACCATATATTTT. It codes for CAAGGSGNTIYF.

CDR3 nucleotide sequence: TGTGCCAGCAGAATCGGGGGGACAGGGTTTCAGCCCCAGCATTTT. Translated: CASRIGGTGFQPQHF. This rearrangement joins TRBV28 to TRBJ1-5; 9 nucleotides align to TRBD1. The CDR3 contains 15 residues. The germline CDR1 and CDR2 sequences are MDHEN and SYDVKM. Trimming at V came to 6 bases and at J to 6 bases, leaving 9 bases not matched to a gene.

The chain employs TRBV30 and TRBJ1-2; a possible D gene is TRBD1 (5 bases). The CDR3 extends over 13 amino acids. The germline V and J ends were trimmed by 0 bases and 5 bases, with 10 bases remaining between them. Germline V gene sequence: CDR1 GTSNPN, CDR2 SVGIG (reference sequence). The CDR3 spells CAWSVGVGYGYTF. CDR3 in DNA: TGTGCCTGGAGTGTAGGGGTAGGGTATGGCTACACCTTC.

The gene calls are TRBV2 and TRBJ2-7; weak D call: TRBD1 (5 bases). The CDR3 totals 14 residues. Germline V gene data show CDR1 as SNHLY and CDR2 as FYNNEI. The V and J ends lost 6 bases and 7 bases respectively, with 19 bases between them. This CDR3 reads CASRRTSAKGEQYF. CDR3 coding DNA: TGTGCCAGCAGGCGGACATCGGCGAAGGGGGAGCAGTACTTC.

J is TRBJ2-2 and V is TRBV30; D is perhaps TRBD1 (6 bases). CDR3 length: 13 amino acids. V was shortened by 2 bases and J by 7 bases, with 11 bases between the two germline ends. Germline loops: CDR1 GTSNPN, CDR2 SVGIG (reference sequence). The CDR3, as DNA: TGTGCCTGGAGTAACAGGGCTGACGGGGAGCTGTTTTTT. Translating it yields CAWSNRADGELFF.

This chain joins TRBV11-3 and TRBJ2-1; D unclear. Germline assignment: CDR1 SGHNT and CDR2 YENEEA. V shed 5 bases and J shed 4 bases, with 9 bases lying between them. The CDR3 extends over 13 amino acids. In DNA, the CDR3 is TGTGCCAGCAGCCCGAGTCCTTACAATGAGCAGTTCTTC. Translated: CASSPSPYNEQFF. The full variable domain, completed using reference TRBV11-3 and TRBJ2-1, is EAGVVQSPRYKIIEKKQPVAFWCNPISGHNTLYWYLQNLGQGPELLIRYENEEAVDDSQLPKDRFSAERLKGVDSTLKIQPAELGDSAVYLCASSPSPYNEQFFGPGTRLTVL.

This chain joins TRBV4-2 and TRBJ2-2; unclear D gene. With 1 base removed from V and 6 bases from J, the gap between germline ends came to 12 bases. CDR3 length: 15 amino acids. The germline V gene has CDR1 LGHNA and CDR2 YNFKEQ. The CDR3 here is CASSQVERTAGELFF. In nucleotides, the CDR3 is TGTGCCAGCAGCCAAGTGGAGCGAACGGCCGGGGAGCTGTTTTTT.

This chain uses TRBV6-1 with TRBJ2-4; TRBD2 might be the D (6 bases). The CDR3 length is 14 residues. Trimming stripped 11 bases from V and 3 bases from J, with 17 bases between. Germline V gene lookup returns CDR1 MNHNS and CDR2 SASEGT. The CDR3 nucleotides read TGTGCCGGCCGTGGAGGGCTACGCAAAAACATTCAGTACTTC. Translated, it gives CAGRGGLRKNIQYF.